Presented here are 17 T cell receptor beta chains from one specimen sequenced in a study of blood T cell repertoires in COVID-19. The repertoire was sequenced with immunoSEQ multiplex PCR; TCRdb's copy has only in-frame clones and lacks some. The sample records over 150,000 clones, about 89% being singletons. Material for sequencing was peripheral blood. These receptors originate from a man aged 50-59 years with acute or convalescent COVID-19.

This clone has a single count. The chain uses TRBV24-1 and TRBJ2-2; 9 bases map to TRBD1. The CDR3 loop spans 16 amino acids. Per germline, CDR1 KGHDR and CDR2 SFDVKD. After removal of 7 bases from V and 3 bases from J, the junction contained 8 bases not matched to a gene. CDR3 coding DNA: TGTGCCACCAGCCCGGACAGGGGAGGATACACCGGGGAGCTGTTTTTT. This sequence encodes CATSPDRGGYTGELFF.

The rearrangement links TRBV27 to TRBJ2-1, with 9 bases matching TRBD1. There are 15 residues in the CDR3. Germline CDR1 MNHEY, CDR2 SMNVEV (reference sequence). V gave up 7 bases and J gave up 4 bases; unmatched junction bases: 8. The CDR3 bases are TGTGCCAGCACTCCCGGGACAGGGATATACAATGAGCAGTTCTTC. Residues: CASTPGTGIYNEQFF.

This chain uses TRBV5-5 with TRBJ1-1, with D maybe TRBD1 (6 bases). Germline-derived CDR1 and CDR2 are SGHKS and YYEKEE (reference sequence). V was shortened by 4 bases and J by 4 bases, with 17 bases between the two germline ends. The CDR3 has 15 residues. CDR3 DNA: TGTGCCAGCAGCACCCGTAGCCAGGGGAGCACTGAAGCTTTCTTT. Its translation: CASSTRSQGSTEAFF.

This clone is a singleton in its sample. This chain uses TRBV28 with TRBJ2-6; perhaps TRBD2 as D (5 bases). CDR1 is MDHEN and CDR2 is SYDVKM in the germline V gene. The CDR3 is made up of 19 amino acids. V was pared by 3 bases and J by 0 bases, with 18 bases between. CDR3 in amino acids: CASSFGPAFRDSGANVLTF. The CDR3 nucleotides read TGTGCCAGCAGTTTCGGTCCCGCGTTCCGGGACTCTGGGGCCAACGTCCTGACTTTC.

This chain joins TRBV2 and TRBJ2-3; perhaps TRBD2 as D (6 bases). The V and J ends lost 7 bases and 1 base respectively, with 9 bases between them. The CDR3 length is 13 residues. Per germline, CDR1 SNHLY and CDR2 FYNNEI. The CDR3 is CASKASGTDTQYF. The CDR3 DNA reads as TGTGCCAGCAAGGCTAGCGGCACAGATACGCAGTATTTT.

The chain has TRBV4-3 and TRBJ1-4; maybe TRBD1 (6 bases). This CDR3 spans 15 amino acids. Trimming removed 4 bases at V and 6 bases at J, with 15 bases between. Germline assignment: CDR1 LGHNA and CDR2 YSLEER. This chain's CDR3 is CASSRTQGPDEKLFF. The CDR3 bases are TGCGCCAGCAGCCGAACACAGGGACCGGATGAAAAACTGTTTTTT.

The chain joins TRBV7-9 to TRBJ2-5, with 8 bases fitting TRBD1. This CDR3 contains 14 residues. Germline V CDR1 and CDR2: SEHNR, FQNEAQ (reference sequence). Trimming at V came to 5 bases and at J to 2 bases, leaving 4 bases not matched to a gene. The CDR3 spells CASSGHRGQETQYF. The CDR3 nucleotides read TGTGCCAGCAGCGGCCACAGGGGGCAAGAGACCCAGTACTTC.

The chain is built from TRBV5-1 and TRBJ1-2; D remains unclear. V lost 0 bases and J 0 bases, leaving 6 bases between the germline ends. This CDR3 has 14 amino acids. CDR1 is SGHRS and CDR2 is YFSETQ in the germline V gene. This CDR3 is CASSLDSTNYGYTF. CDR3 DNA sequence: TGCGCCAGCAGCTTGGACAGCACTAACTATGGCTACACCTTC.

The chain couples TRBV29-1 to TRBJ2-5, with 7 bases fitting TRBD2. The germline CDR1 and CDR2 sequences are SQVTM and ANQGSEA. V lost 7 bases to trimming and J lost 4 bases; unmatched junction nucleotides: 12. The CDR3 totals 14 residues. Written as DNA, the CDR3 is TGCAGCGCTGACAGCGGGATAACGGGAGAGACCCAGTACTTC. Encoded protein: CSADSGITGETQYF.

The chain joins TRBV15 to TRBJ1-1; no reliable D call. V shed 4 bases and J shed 1 base, with 7 bases lying between them. The CDR3 spans 13 residues. In germline, CDR1 is LNHNV, CDR2 YYDKDF (reference sequence). The CDR3: CATSNRENTEAFF. As DNA, the CDR3 is TGTGCCACCAGCAATCGAGAGAACACTGAAGCTTTCTTT.

The V gene is TRBV6-4, the J gene TRBJ1-1, with TRBD1 matching over 7 bases. After removal of 4 bases from V and 1 base from J, the junction contained 6 bases not matched to a gene. The CDR3 sequence is 15 residues long. Germline V gene data show CDR1 as MRHNA and CDR2 as SNTAGT. DNA for the CDR3: TGTGCCAGCAGTGGGGGGACAGAGGGGAACACTGAAGCTTTCTTT. It translates to CASSGGTEGNTEAFF.

V usage is TRBV7-2 and J usage is TRBJ2-1, with 7 bases lining up with TRBD2. Germline trimming cut 2 bases from V and 4 bases from J; bases unmatched to any gene: 8. The CDR3 contains 16 residues. CDR1 is SGHTA, CDR2 FQGNSA, per germline. This CDR3 reads CASSLSSGGVYNEQFF. The CDR3 nucleotides read TGTGCCAGCAGCTTAAGTAGTGGGGGGGTTTACAATGAGCAGTTCTTC.

The genes are TRBV5-4 and TRBJ1-2, with 8 bases aligning to TRBD1. Germline values: CDR1 SGHNT, CDR2 YYREEE (reference sequence). This CDR3 has 15 residues. The trim removed 3 bases at V and 1 base at J, leaving 5 bases unmatched. CDR3 sequence reads: CASSSQGQVNYGYTF. The CDR3 DNA follows: TGTGCCAGCAGCTCCCAGGGACAGGTTAACTATGGCTACACCTTC. Together with reference TRBV5-4 and TRBJ1-2, the CDR3 gives the full variable domain: ETGVTQSPTHLIKTRGQQVTLRCSSQSGHNTVSWYQQALGQGPQFIFQYYREEENGRGNFPPRFSGLQFPNYSSELNVNALELDDSALYLCASSSQGQVNYGYTFGSGTRLTVV.

The chain joins TRBV5-6 to TRBJ2-3, with D hard to call. The V and J ends lost 3 bases and 2 bases respectively, with 7 bases between them. CDR1 SGHDT and CDR2 YYEEEE come from the germline V gene. The CDR3 totals 13 residues. The chain's CDR3 is CASSSRYTDTQYF. CDR3 bases: TGTGCCAGCAGCTCCAGATACACAGATACGCAGTATTTT.

This chain uses TRBV29-1 with TRBJ1-2; no firm D call. The V and J ends lost 0 bases and 0 bases respectively, with 11 bases between them. Germline values: CDR1 SQVTM, CDR2 ANQGSEA. The CDR3 has 15 residues. CDR3 loop: CSVEDRHQANYGYTF. CDR3 in DNA: TGCAGCGTTGAAGATCGACACCAAGCTAACTATGGCTACACCTTC.

This clone was counted once. Here the CDR3 reads CASSPQSGTDTQYF. As DNA, the CDR3 is TGTGCCAGTAGTCCGCAAAGCGGCACAGATACGCAGTATTTT. The rearrangement joins TRBV19 to TRBJ2-3; unclear D gene. The V end was cut by 5 bases, the J end by 1 base, with 10 bases between. The CDR3 runs 14 residues. Germline V gene data show CDR1 as LNHDA and CDR2 as SQIVND (reference sequence).

The V gene is TRBV28, the J gene TRBJ1-4; D is undetermined. Germline values: CDR1 MDHEN, CDR2 SYDVKM. The CDR3 totals 16 residues. V was cut by 1 base and J by 3 bases, with 12 bases left in between. The CDR3 sequence: CASSLFGVVANEKLFF. The CDR3 bases are TGTGCCAGCAGTTTATTCGGGGTTGTGGCTAATGAAAAACTGTTTTTT.